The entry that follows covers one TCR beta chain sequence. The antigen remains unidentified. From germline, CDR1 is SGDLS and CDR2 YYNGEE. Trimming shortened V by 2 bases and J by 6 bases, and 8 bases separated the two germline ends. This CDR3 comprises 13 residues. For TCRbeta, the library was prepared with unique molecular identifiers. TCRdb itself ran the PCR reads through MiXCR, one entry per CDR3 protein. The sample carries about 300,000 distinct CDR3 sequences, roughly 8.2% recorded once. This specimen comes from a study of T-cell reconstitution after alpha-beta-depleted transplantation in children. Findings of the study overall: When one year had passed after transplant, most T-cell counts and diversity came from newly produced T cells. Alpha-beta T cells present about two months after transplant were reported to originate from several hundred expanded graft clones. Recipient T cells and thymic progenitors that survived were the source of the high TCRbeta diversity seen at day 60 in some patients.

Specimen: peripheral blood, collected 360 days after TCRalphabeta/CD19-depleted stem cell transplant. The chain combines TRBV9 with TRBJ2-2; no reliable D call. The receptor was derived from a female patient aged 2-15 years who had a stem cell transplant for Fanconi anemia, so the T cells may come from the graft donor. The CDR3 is CASSVLGSGELFF. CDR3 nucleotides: TGTGCCAGCAGCGTTTTAGGCTCCGGGGAGCTGTTTTTT.